This T cell receptor beta chain appears in the sequencing data of a study of T cells in Graves' hyperthyroidism and ophthalmopathy. The CDR3 spans 15 residues. Germline V gives CDR1 MDHEN, CDR2 SYDVKM. With V trimmed by 6 bases and J by 2 bases, 7 bases remained unmatched. A sample of blood taken at first hyperthyroidism diagnosis preceded any ophthalmopathy symptoms. As concerns this clonotype: Its specificity is unknown.

What was amplified from RNA transcripts were TCR beta CDR3 regions. During a first-round RT-PCR of the TCR CDR3, the HTBI primer set was used. TCRdb redid the calling of the multiplex PCR reads with MiXCR, one entry per CDR3 protein. In the table there are approximately 720,000 distinct CDR3 sequences, 18% of which are singletons. Overall study findings and caveats: Most thyroid clonotypes expanded above 0.001 were also detected in blood.

This rearrangement joins TRBV28 to TRBJ1-5, with 7 bases fitting TRBD1. The sequence was obtained from a woman between 50 and 59 years old with Graves' hyperthyroidism that later progressed to Graves' ophthalmopathy. Sequencing input: blood. The CDR3 region is CASSPRDRGNQPQHF. The CDR3, as DNA: TGTGCCAGCAGCCCCCGAGACAGGGGCAATCAGCCCCAGCATTTT.